This TCR beta chain stems from a study of T cell responses to AZD1222 COVID-19 vaccine (dated by TCRdb to the early 2020s). Background on the whole study: A total of over 230 trial participants underwent TCR sequencing, of whom 200 to 220 had received two doses of AZD1222 and 26 had received two doses of the MenACWY control vaccine. Trial participants were enrolled by age into 18-55, 56-69 and 70-plus year subgroups, with roughly 150, 30 and 60 TCR-sequenced participants respectively.

Counted from cysteine to phenylalanine, this CDR3 has 14 amino acids. Only the CDR3 portion is preserved as DNA: 42 bases, with reading frame beginning at the first base. The V and J ends are trimmed by 6 bases and 4 bases, leaving 15 bases between them. From a lookup of the germline V gene (reference sequence), CDR1 and CDR2 are PRHDT and FYEKMQ. Of note for this clone: It lacks a known antigen. Per-base quality was not reported, and no clone a single base away is much larger than it.

The investigation overall reported the following: In the small 56-69-year group, the increase in depth fell short of significance, most likely because of low power. Because no samples from the day 14 peak response were available, repertoires could be characterized only after the peak T cell response. Conclusions about previously exposed vaccinees were limited because only six AZD1222 recipients were SARS-CoV-2 seropositive at baseline. Participants were mostly white British, with more females than males. The authors suggested clonal diversity may have been underestimated. Vaccine-associated CD4 TCRs spanned the whole spike protein, with dominant responses in regions 160-218 and 743-854. A significant rise in spike-specific TCR breadth and depth was observed after two AZD1222 doses relative to day 0 and relative to MenACWY recipients. Reportedly, close to half of the unique spike-specific TCRs recognized epitopes lying outside the regions that are mutated in the B.1.351 and B.1.1.7 variants.

The sample's time point, from its label and the paper: about 28 days (+/-7) after the second vaccine dose. Because spike-specific TCR depth and breadth did not differ between the two schedules, AZD1222 recipients who got a second dose at roughly 4 weeks were pooled with those who got a second dose at roughly 12 weeks. Samples from vaccinated people were obtained from the UK trials COV001 and COV002, which included a single-blind randomized controlled phase 2/3 trial of AZD1222 (ChAdOx1 nCoV-19) in healthy adults. For TCRbeta chain sequencing, PBMC samples were collected from trial participants at day 0 and at day 28 after the second dose. The CDR3 regions of human TCRbeta chains were analyzed by immunosequencing. Processing in the source paper ran as follows. Repertoire TCRs were matched against a reference library of SARS-CoV-2-specific TCRs generated with the MIRA antigen-specificity platform. Breadth was defined as the fraction of unique TCRs that were SARS-CoV-2-associated. Depth was defined as the fraction of total T cells that were SARS-CoV-2-associated. Using the MIRA data, each spike-specific TCR was assigned both to the spike region to which the TCR was reactive and to a CD4 or CD8 class. Log10-transformed breadth and depth values were compared by one-way ANOVA with Sidak's multiple comparisons tests. TCRdb took this table from immuneACCESS and kept in-frame rearrangements with V and J called. Such tables lack part of the clones; where checked against another copy, unresolved V genes explain under half of the gap, and the rest is unexplained. Clonal size and the V and J genes are those of that table, whereas D and trimming came from the DNA. This sample comprises about 130,000 clones, about 93% of them detected only once. The leading ten clones occupy roughly 7.1% of the sample.

The sequence was obtained from an adult who received the AZD1222 COVID-19 vaccine. The chain uses TRBV13 and TRBJ2-5; possibly the D gene is TRBD2, per 5 matching bases. Sequenced material: peripheral blood, taken 28 days after the second AZD1222 dose. The nucleotide sequence is given as TGTGCCAGCAGTTCCAACCTAGCCACAGAGACCCAGTACTTC. Translated, this gives CASSSNLATETQYF. The entire variable domain, with the stretches around the CDR3 drawn from the reference TRBV13 and TRBJ2-5 proteins, is AAGVIQSPRHLIKEKRETATLKCYPIPRHDTVYWYQQGPGQDPQFLISFYEKMQSDKGSIPDRFSAQQFSDYHSELNMSSLELGDSALYFCASSSNLATETQYFGPGTRLLVL.